A single sample gave rise to the 9 T cell receptor beta chains below, sequenced in a study of response to subunit inactivated influenza vaccine (dated by TCRdb to the late 2010s). The library was built by means of RT-PCR. The data were produced on an Illumina HiSeq 2500. Clones were called with MiXCR by TCRdb after fastp trimmed the public reads at Q25, and only in-frame beta chains were retained. CDR3 protein sequences are deduplicated, and each keeps its most common genes and DNA. The sample table records about 570,000 distinct CDR3 sequences; over 9.5% of these occur just once. The ten biggest clones cover about a tenth of the sample. Specimen: PBMCs from blood, collected on the day of vaccination. The receptors come from a man aged 50-60 years who received an inactivated influenza vaccine. Donor details come from another sample of the same person, matched by shared clones.

At least ten counts were recorded for this clonotype. The V and J genes are TRBV6-2 or TRBV6-3 and TRBJ2-2, with TRBD1 identical over 7 bases. The germline CDR1 and CDR2 sequences are MNHEY and SVGEGT. Trimming at V came to 6 bases and at J to 5 bases, leaving 3 bases not matched to a gene. The CDR3 totals 13 residues. The CDR3 DNA reads as TGTGCCAGCAGCTACAGGGGTACCGGGGAGCTGTTTTTT. It specifies CASSYRGTGELFF.

This clonotype was seen at least ten times. The V and J genes are TRBV10-3 and TRBJ2-7; D unresolved. Deletions cut 0 bases from V and 4 bases from J, with 10 bases between. The CDR3 is 14 residues long. Germline CDR1 ENHRY, CDR2 SYGVKD. The CDR3 loop is CAISESLRRYEQYF. In DNA, the CDR3 is TGTGCCATCAGTGAGTCGCTTAGGAGATACGAGCAGTACTTC.

The chain is built from TRBV12-3 or TRBV12-4 and TRBJ2-5; D is uncertain. Trimming cost V 3 bases and J 3 bases, with 8 bases left between them. The CDR3 has 13 amino acids. CDR3 nucleotide sequence: TGTGCCAGCAGTTTTGAGAACGAAGAGACCCAGTACTTC. This sequence encodes CASSFENEETQYF.

The rearrangement uses TRBV6-2 or TRBV6-3 and TRBJ1-4; D remains unclear. Trimming took off 5 bases at V and 6 bases at J, with 10 bases between the two ends. Germline V lookup: CDR1 MNHEY, CDR2 SVGEGT. This CDR3 comprises 13 residues. The DNA for the CDR3 is TGTGCCAGCAGTGACAACTCCTATGAAAAACTGTTTTTT. It translates to CASSDNSYEKLFF.

V and J are TRBV4-3 and TRBJ2-3; 8 nucleotides match TRBD2. Per germline, CDR1 LGHNA and CDR2 YSLEER. The V and J ends lost 1 base and 0 bases, in that order; junction bases with no gene match: 6. The CDR3 sequence is 17 residues long. The CDR3 DNA reads as TGCGCCAGCAGCCAAGGGATACAGCGGGGGAGCACAGATACGCAGTATTTT. It yields the protein CASSQGIQRGSTDTQYF.

This clonotype was picked up many times. V and J are TRBV5-1 and TRBJ2-3; TRBD1 aligns across 7 bases. Germline V gene sequence: CDR1 SGHRS, CDR2 YFSETQ. Trimming removed 0 bases from V and 2 bases from J; junction bases left unmatched: 6. The length of the CDR3 is 16 residues. This CDR3 reads CASSLETGAITDTQYF. The DNA of the CDR3 is TGCGCCAGCAGCTTGGAAACAGGGGCCATCACAGATACGCAGTATTTT.

The V and J genes are TRBV30 and TRBJ2-7; a possible D gene is TRBD1 (6 bases). This CDR3 contains 12 residues. Trimming cost V 1 base and J 6 bases, with 10 bases left between them. Germline-derived CDR1 and CDR2 are GTSNPN and SVGIG (reference sequence). Written as DNA, the CDR3 is TGTGCCTGGAGTGCGATGGGGGCCGAGCAGTACTTC. It translates to CAWSAMGAEQYF.

This chain uses TRBV5-5 with TRBJ1-6; D possibly corresponds to TRBD1 (6 bases). V was pared by 4 bases and J by 9 bases, with 17 bases between. Germline V gene sequence: CDR1 SGHKS, CDR2 YYEKEE (reference sequence). CDR3 length: 15 residues. The CDR3 DNA sequence: TGTGCCAGCAGCAACGGGGGGGCGCTGGGTTCACCCCTCCACTTT. This translates into CASSNGGALGSPLHF.

This clonotype was detected only a few times. The chain combines TRBV5-1 with TRBJ1-1; D not certain. The V end lost 0 bases, the J end lost 2 bases, and 8 bases lay between the germline ends. The CDR3 totals 14 residues. Germline CDR1 reads SGHRS; CDR2 reads YFSETQ. CDR3 bases: TGCGCCAGCAGCTTGGATCCCAAAAACACTGAAGCTTTCTTT. Translated: CASSLDPKNTEAFF.